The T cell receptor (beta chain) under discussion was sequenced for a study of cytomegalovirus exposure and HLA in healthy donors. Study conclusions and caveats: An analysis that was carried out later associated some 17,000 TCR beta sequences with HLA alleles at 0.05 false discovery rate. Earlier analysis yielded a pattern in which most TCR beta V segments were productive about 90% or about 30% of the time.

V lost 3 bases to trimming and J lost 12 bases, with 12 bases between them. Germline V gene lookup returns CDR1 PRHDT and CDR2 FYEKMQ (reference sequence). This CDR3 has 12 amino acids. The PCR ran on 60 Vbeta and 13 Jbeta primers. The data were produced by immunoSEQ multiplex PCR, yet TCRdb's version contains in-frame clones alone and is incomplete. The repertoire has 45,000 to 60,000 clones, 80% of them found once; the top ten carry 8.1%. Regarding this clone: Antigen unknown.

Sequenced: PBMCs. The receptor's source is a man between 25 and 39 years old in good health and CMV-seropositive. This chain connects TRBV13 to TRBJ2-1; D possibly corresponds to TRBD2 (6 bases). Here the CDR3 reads CASSLGRFLQFF. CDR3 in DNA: TGTGCCAGCAGCTTGGGGAGGTTTTTGCAGTTCTTC.